These T cell receptor beta chains were read from a single sample in a study of cytomegalovirus exposure and HLA in healthy donors. Libraries were prepared by immunoSEQ multiplex PCR; TCRdb keeps only in-frame clonotypes and omits some of them. The table includes 100,000 to 150,000 clones, around 72% detected once. The sample was PBMCs. These receptors came from a woman aged 40-49 years in good health and CMV-seronegative. The CDR3 runs from the conserved cysteine through the conserved F or W. D genes are given only for firm matches. Some rows mark clone size as missing; the rest say once, few, many or name a class of expanded clone.

abundance	j_gene	d_gene	v_gene	CDR3nt	CDR3aa
-	TRBJ1-5	-	TRBV27	TGTGCCAGCAGCCTGACAGTCGGCAATCAGCCCCAGCATTTT	CASSLTVGNQPQHF
-	TRBJ2-7	TRBD1	TRBV14	TGTGCCAGCAGCCATCCGGACAGGGGGCAGGAGGGCGAGCAGTACTTC	CASSHPDRGQEGEQYF
-	TRBJ1-2	-	TRBV18	TGTGCCAGCTCACCAAACTTGGGGCAGGGAGGATACGGCTACACCTTC	CASSPNLGQGGYGYTF
few	TRBJ2-7	TRBD1	TRBV7-8	TGTGCCAGCAGCCCCGAGGGACAGGGGGCCTACGAGCAGTACTTC	CASSPEGQGAYEQYF
-	TRBJ2-1	TRBD2	TRBV19	TGTGCCAGTAGCCCGGGACTAGGAAATGAGCAGTTCTTC	CASSPGLGNEQFF
-	TRBJ1-4	TRBD1	TRBV9	TGTGCCAGCAGCGTAGAGACGTTAGAAGGGACAGCGAATGAAAAACTGTTTTTT	CASSVETLEGTANEKLFF
-	TRBJ2-7	TRBD2	TRBV18	TGTGCCAGCTCACCGGGTATAGGGACTAGTGGCGAGCAGTACTTC	CASSPGIGTSGEQYF
-	TRBJ2-3	TRBD2	TRBV12-5	TGTGCTAGTGTTCCCCCTATAGCGGGTAGCACAGATACGCAGTATTTT	CASVPPIAGSTDTQYF
-	TRBJ1-5	-	TRBV15	TGTGCCACCAGCAGAGATCGGCAGGGTGGACAGCCCCAGCATTTT	CATSRDRQGGQPQHF
-	TRBJ1-2	TRBD1	TRBV30	TGTGCCGGCACAGGGGGAGGGTATGGCTACACCTTC	CAGTGGGYGYTF
-	TRBJ2-2	-	TRBV7-8	TGTGCCAGCAGCGTAACGAACACCGGGGAGCTGTTTTTT	CASSVTNTGELFF
-	TRBJ2-1	TRBD2	TRBV9	TGTGCCAGCAGCCTAGCGGGGGGGACCAATGAGCAGTTCTTC	CASSLAGGTNEQFF
-	TRBJ1-5	-	TRBV6-1	TGTGCCAGCAGTGAAAGCAGGGGTAGGACAGCTTATAGCAATCAGCCCCAGCATTTT	CASSESRGRTAYSNQPQHF
-	TRBJ2-3	TRBD2	TRBV6-1	TGTGCCAGCAGTGATAGCGGGGGGACCACAGATACGCAGTATTTT	CASSDSGGTTDTQYF
few	TRBJ1-5	-	TRBV30	TGTGCCTGGAGCAGCGGAGGGTCGGATCAGCCCCAGCATTTT	CAWSSGGSDQPQHF
-	TRBJ2-1	TRBD2	TRBV2	TGTGCCAGCAGTGCGACTAGCGGGAGCCTCAATGAGCAGTTCTTC	CASSATSGSLNEQFF
once	TRBJ1-2	TRBD1	TRBV7-9	TGTGCCGGGGCGGGACAGGGGAACTATGGCTACACCTTC	CAGAGQGNYGYTF
-	TRBJ2-1	-	TRBV4-2	TGTGCCAGCAGCCAAGGTAGCGGCTACAATGAGCAGTTCTTC	CASSQGSGYNEQFF
-	TRBJ1-4	TRBD1	TRBV28	TGTGCCAGCAGTCTCCACCTACAAACAGGGGGCGAAAAACTGTTTTTT	CASSLHLQTGGEKLFF
few	TRBJ1-2	-	TRBV30	TGTGCCCGAGGGTCCCCGGGCGGGTATGGCTACACCTTC	CARGSPGGYGYTF
-	TRBJ2-7	-	TRBV27	TGTGCCAGCAGTCTTAGGGGGGGGACAACCTCCTGGGAGCAGTACTTC	CASSLRGGTTSWEQYF
few	TRBJ2-1	TRBD1	TRBV5-1	TGCGCCAGCAGCCACGACAGGGGGTTCTACAATGAGCAGTTCTTC	CASSHDRGFYNEQFF
-	TRBJ1-6	TRBD1	TRBV6-5	TGTGCCAGCAGAGCCCCAGGACAGGGGTTGTCACCCCTCCACTTT	CASRAPGQGLSPLHF
-	TRBJ2-3	TRBD2	TRBV11-2	TGTGCCAGCAGCCAAGAGCGGGGGGCAGAAGATACGCAGTATTTT	CASSQERGAEDTQYF
-	TRBJ2-1	-	TRBV19	TGTGCCAGTAGTATAGATTTCTCCAACTTACCGGGCAATGAGCAGTTCTTC	CASSIDFSNLPGNEQFF
-	TRBJ2-2	-	TRBV19	TGTGCCAGTACCGTGTATGCGGCTGGGGAGCTGTTTTTT	CASTVYAAGELFF
few	TRBJ1-6	TRBD1	TRBV6-5	TGTGCCAGCAGTTCTATCTTCCAGGGGGCATATTCACCCCTCCACTTT	CASSSIFQGAYSPLHF
-	TRBJ2-3	TRBD1	TRBV5-1	TGCGCCAGCAGCCTGACCGGGACAGCATCCACAGATACGCAGTATTTT	CASSLTGTASTDTQYF
-	TRBJ2-7	TRBD2	TRBV6-6	TGTGCCAGCAGTTACCCGGGACTAGCGGCCCAGTACTTC	CASSYPGLAAQYF
-	TRBJ2-5	-	TRBV27	TGTGCCAGCAGTAGGGCCCAGGGAAGTGAGACCCAGTACTTC	CASSRAQGSETQYF
-	TRBJ1-2	TRBD1	TRBV28	TGTGCCAGCAGTCCACCCCAGACAGGGGTCTATGGCTACACCTTC	CASSPPQTGVYGYTF
-	TRBJ2-7	-	TRBV5-1	TGCGCCAGCAGCTTGGTCCCGGACAAGAACTACGAGCAGTACTTC	CASSLVPDKNYEQYF
many	TRBJ2-7	-	TRBV6-5	TGTGCCAGTAAACGAGACCCCGGGGCCTACGAGCAGTACTTC	CASKRDPGAYEQYF
-	TRBJ2-2	TRBD2	TRBV6-6	TGTGCCAGCAGTTACGGAAGGACTAGCGGTTTCGGGGAGCTGTTTTTT	CASSYGRTSGFGELFF
-	TRBJ2-7	TRBD1	TRBV28	TGTGCCAGCACCCCCGGACAGGTTTCGTACGAGCAGTACTTC	CASTPGQVSYEQYF
once	TRBJ2-7	TRBD1	TRBV29-1	TGCAGCGTTTCACCCGGGACAGGGGGGGACGAGCAGTACTTC	CSVSPGTGGDEQYF
-	TRBJ2-3	TRBD2	TRBV6-4	TGTGCCAGCAGTCCCGGGACTAGCATCAGAGATACGCAGTATTTT	CASSPGTSIRDTQYF
-	TRBJ1-2	TRBD1	TRBV30	TGTGCCTGGAGTGTACTGGGACAGGGGTTTGGCTACACCTTC	CAWSVLGQGFGYTF
-	TRBJ2-1	TRBD2	TRBV9	TGTGCCAGCAGCGGTATCTTGGCGGGGGGAACCTACAATGAGCAGTTCTTC	CASSGILAGGTYNEQFF
-	TRBJ1-5	-	TRBV6-1	TGTGCCAGCAGTGCCCCCGCGGGGAGGCCAGAATCGTCCCAGCATTTT	CASSAPAGRPESSQHF
-	TRBJ2-7	TRBD1	TRBV28	TGTGCCAGCAGTGTGAGGACAGGGGGCAACGAGCAGTACTTC	CASSVRTGGNEQYF
once	TRBJ2-1	TRBD1	TRBV5-6	TGTGCCAGCAGCTTGGGGGGGACAGGGACGAATGAGCAGTTCTTC	CASSLGGTGTNEQFF
-	TRBJ2-3	TRBD2	TRBV5-4	TGTGCCAGCAGTCTCGGGACTAACACAGATACGCAGTATTTT	CASSLGTNTDTQYF
-	TRBJ1-1	-	TRBV6-5	TGTGCCAGCAGTTACTCAGTGGGGAGAACTGAAGCTTTCTTT	CASSYSVGRTEAFF
-	TRBJ2-3	TRBD1	TRBV6-5	TGTGCCAGCAGTTCCCGGACAGGGACTAGCACAGATACGCAGTATTTT	CASSSRTGTSTDTQYF
-	TRBJ2-7	-	TRBV7-8	TGTGCCAGCAGCTTAACGCAGACCTACGAGCAGTACTTC	CASSLTQTYEQYF
-	TRBJ2-5	-	TRBV15	TGTGCCACCAGCAGAGATCTAAGGCCGGGTCCGGCCCAGTACTTC	CATSRDLRPGPAQYF
-	TRBJ1-1	-	TRBV5-4	TGTGCCAGCAATAGGGGCGGCGATATGAACACTGAAGCTTTCTTT	CASNRGGDMNTEAFF
-	TRBJ2-1	-	TRBV7-8	TGTGCCAGCAGCTTAGACAGGCAGCATGAGCAGTTCTTC	CASSLDRQHEQFF
few	TRBJ1-6	TRBD1	TRBV18	TGTGCCAGCTCTCCCGGACAGGGCCTTAATTCACCCCTCCACTTT	CASSPGQGLNSPLHF
-	TRBJ2-5	TRBD1	TRBV6-5	TGTGCCAGCAGCTCTCAGGGGGCAGAGACCCAGTACTTC	CASSSQGAETQYF